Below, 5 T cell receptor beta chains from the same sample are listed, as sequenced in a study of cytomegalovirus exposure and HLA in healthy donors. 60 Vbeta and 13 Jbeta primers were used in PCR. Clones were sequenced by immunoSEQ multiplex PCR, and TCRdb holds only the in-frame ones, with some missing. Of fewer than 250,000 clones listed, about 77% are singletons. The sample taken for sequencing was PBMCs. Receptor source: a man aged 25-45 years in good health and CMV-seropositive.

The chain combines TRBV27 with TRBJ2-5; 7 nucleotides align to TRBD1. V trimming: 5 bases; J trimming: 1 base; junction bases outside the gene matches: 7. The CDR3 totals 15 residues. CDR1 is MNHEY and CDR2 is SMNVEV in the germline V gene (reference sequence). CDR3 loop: CASSLRDRVQETQYF. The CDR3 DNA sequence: TGTGCCAGCAGTCTGCGAGACAGGGTCCAAGAGACCCAGTACTTC.

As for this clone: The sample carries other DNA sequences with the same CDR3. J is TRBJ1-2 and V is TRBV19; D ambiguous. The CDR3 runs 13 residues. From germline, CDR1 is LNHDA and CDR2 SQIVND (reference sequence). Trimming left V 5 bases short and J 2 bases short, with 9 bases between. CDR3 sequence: CASSSTGNYGYTF. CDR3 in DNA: TGTGCCAGTAGTTCGACTGGAAACTATGGCTACACCTTC.

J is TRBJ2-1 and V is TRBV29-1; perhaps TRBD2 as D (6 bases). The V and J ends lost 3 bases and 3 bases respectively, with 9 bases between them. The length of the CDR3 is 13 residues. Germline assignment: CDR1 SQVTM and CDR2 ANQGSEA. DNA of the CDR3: TGCAGCGTTGAGCCGGGAGACTACAATGAGCAGTTCTTC. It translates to CSVEPGDYNEQFF.

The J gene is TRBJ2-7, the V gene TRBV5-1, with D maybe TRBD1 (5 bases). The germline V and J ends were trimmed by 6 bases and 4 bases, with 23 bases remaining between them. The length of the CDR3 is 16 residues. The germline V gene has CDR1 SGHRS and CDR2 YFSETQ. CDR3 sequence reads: CASTSRGGLKGYEQYF. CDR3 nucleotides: TGCGCCAGCACCTCTAGGGGCGGTCTCAAGGGGTACGAGCAGTACTTC.

The DNA for the CDR3 is TGTGCCAGCAGTTACTACCCCAGCGTGGGGGGTGGCTACACCTTC. It codes for CASSYYPSVGGGYTF. The rearrangement joins TRBV6-5 to TRBJ1-2; D is perhaps TRBD1 (5 bases). V shed 1 base and J shed 7 bases, with 16 bases lying between them. The CDR3 has 15 amino acids. Germline loops: CDR1 MNHEY, CDR2 SVGAGI.